Given below is one TCR beta chain in context. What antigen it recognizes has not been identified. The input lacks base qualities; no much larger clone sits a single base away. The data originate from a study of blood T cell repertoires in COVID-19 (dated by TCRdb to between 2020 and 2021). Concerning the study at large: Collaborator samples came from the United States, Italy and Spain and covered acute and convalescent phases of COVID-19. The material from the prospective study consisted of cDNA or gDNA derived from T cells, B-cell-depleted T cells, or PBMCs. Deeply sampled blood TCRbeta repertoires from subjects exposed to, actively infected with, or recovered from COVID-19 were included in the dataset. The repertoires were released in a freely available public database meant as a resource for research on the immune response to SARS-CoV-2. A de-identified subject ID, COVID-19 status, age in years and sex were almost always included in the sample metadata. The samples were drawn from two sources: the first 160 participants of the ongoing ImmuneRACE study, and approximately 1,300 subjects contributed by 6 global collaborators. Where available, HLA class I and class II types were obtained from metadata supplied by the sample provider rather than from assay-based typing.

The collaborating institutions used their own protocols to collect whole blood in K2EDTA tubes. Collaborator samples were shipped for TCRbeta analysis as frozen whole blood, isolated PBMCs, or DNA extracted from either sample type. From its cysteine to its phenylalanine, the CDR3 spans 15 amino acids. The CDR3 DNA has 45 bases and is translated from base 1. The CDR1 and CDR2 encoded by the germline V gene are MNHEY and SVGAGI. V is pruned by 5 bases and J by 4 bases, leaving 8 bases of the junction without a gene match. Study-level results and caveats: The amount of clinical and demographic metadata varied by source and participant and was provided uncurated.

TCRbeta CDR3 regions were amplified from genomic DNA using the immunoSEQ Assay, a bias-controlled multiplex PCR. The paper's data handling went like this. The number of nucleated cells in each sample was estimated from the amplification of reference gene primers within the assay. To quantify the absolute abundance of each unique TCRbeta CDR3 rearrangement, sequence reads were collapsed and filtered. Productive Simpson clonality was computed per sample as the square root of Simpson's diversity index over productive rearrangements. This immuneACCESS table, as held by TCRdb, lists in-frame sequences with V and J called but not all clones. Of the missing ones, under half trace to an unresolved V gene in checked studies; the others have no known cause. The V and J calls and clone size were taken over from that table, and D and trimming were inferred from the DNA. The sample table holds 98,000 or so clones, of which more than 75% were seen once. The ten largest clonotypes hold more than 14% of the sample.

This sequence originates from a man in his forties or fifties with acute or convalescent COVID-19. The sequencing input was peripheral blood. The chain is encoded by TRBV6-5 joined to TRBJ2-1, and 7 junction bases match TRBD2. The DNA sequence is as follows: TGTGCCAGCAGTCGCTCGGGAGGAAAATACAATGAGCAGTTCTTC. It translates to CASSRSGGKYNEQFF.